The next 8 T cell receptor beta chains were all read from a single sample in a study of shared clonotypes between healthy human individuals. Libraries were prepared by immunoSEQ multiplex PCR; TCRdb keeps only in-frame clonotypes and omits some of them. This sample yields roughly 2.2 million clones, of which 85% to 95% are seen a single time; 0.3% to 0.4% belongs to the top ten. Material: naive CD4+ T cells from PBMCs. Subset given: CD45RA+ positively selected. The receptors here all came from a man aged 18-30 years in good health. Some clones in this sample may be carry-over from other donors' samples.

The V call is TRBV6-1, the J call TRBJ2-5; D is undetermined. CDR1 and CDR2 from the germline V gene are MNHNS and SASEGT. Between the trimmed V and J ends, which lost 2 bases and 1 base, there was a span of 5 bases. The CDR3 has 13 residues. The CDR3 nucleotides read TGTGCCAGCAGTGAAAATAGCCAAGAGACCCAGTACTTC. Its translation: CASSENSQETQYF.

The chain joins TRBV28 to TRBJ2-7; tentative D call: TRBD2 (6 bases). The CDR3 is made up of 15 amino acids. The germline V and J ends were trimmed by 6 bases and 0 bases, with 15 bases remaining between them. The germline CDR1 and CDR2 sequences are MDHEN and SYDVKM. The CDR3 is CASSLQSAGSYEQYF. DNA of the CDR3: TGTGCCAGCAGCCTTCAATCAGCGGGCTCCTACGAGCAGTACTTC.

Turning to this clone: Other DNA sequences in the sample encode the same CDR3. The genes are TRBV10-3 and TRBJ1-2; TRBD1 matches 7 bases. The CDR3 runs to 14 residues. Germline V gives CDR1 ENHRY, CDR2 SYGVKD. Trimming removed 4 bases from V and 4 bases from J; junction bases left unmatched: 6. The DNA of the CDR3 is TGTGCCATCAGTGGACAGGGTGGAGGCTATGGCTACACCTTC. Its protein is CAISGQGGGYGYTF.

CDR3 in amino acids: CASSPPSFSGNTIYF. The DNA of the CDR3 is TGTGCCAGCAGCCCCCCAAGCTTCTCTGGAAACACCATATATTTT. V is TRBV7-2 and J is TRBJ1-3; D is ambiguous. Germline assignment: CDR1 SGHTA and CDR2 FQGNSA. Deletions cut 5 bases from V and 0 bases from J, with 11 bases between. The CDR3 covers 15 residues.

The CDR3 sequence is CASSLVIAGGIYNEQFF. CDR3 nucleotides: TGCGCCAGCAGCTTGGTGATTGCGGGAGGGATCTACAATGAGCAGTTCTTC. The rearrangement uses TRBV5-1 and TRBJ2-1; TRBD2 aligns across 9 bases. V shed 0 bases, J shed 3 bases, and the junction held 7 bases outside the gene matches. CDR3 length: 17 residues. Germline V gene data show CDR1 as SGHRS and CDR2 as YFSETQ.

This clone was seen just once. The chain couples TRBV7-9 to TRBJ1-3, with TRBD1 as a possible D gene (6 bases). The CDR3 runs 15 residues. Trimming pared 4 bases from V and 0 bases from J, leaving 10 bases between. CDR1 SEHNR and CDR2 FQNEAQ come from the germline V gene (reference sequence). CDR3 residues: CASSSGQFSGNTIYF. CDR3 DNA sequence: TGTGCCAGCAGCTCCGGACAGTTCTCTGGAAACACCATATATTTT.

This clone was found a few times. The chain links TRBV5-6 to TRBJ1-1, with TRBD1 matching over 7 bases. The J segment lost 0 bases and the V segment lost 5 bases, leaving 13 bases of the junction unmatched. Germline V CDR1 and CDR2: SGHDT, YYEEEE. This CDR3 is 17 amino acids long. The CDR3 DNA reads as TGTGCCAGCAGACCCATTCGACAGGGAATCATGAACACTGAAGCTTTCTTT. It translates to CASRPIRQGIMNTEAFF.

On this clone: Other DNA sequences of this sample code for an identical CDR3. The V and J genes are TRBV19 and TRBJ2-7; TRBD1 is a possible D gene (6 bases). The germline V and J ends were trimmed by 3 bases and 0 bases, with 12 bases remaining between them. Germline V gene lookup returns CDR1 LNHDA and CDR2 SQIVND (reference sequence). CDR3 length: 15 residues. The CDR3 region is CASSIAAGVSYEQYF. The CDR3 nucleotides read TGTGCCAGTAGTATCGCAGCAGGGGTCTCCTACGAGCAGTACTTC.